The subject of this entry is one TCR beta chain. No cognate antigen has been identified for it. The sample holds no much larger clone one base away, and base qualities are not on file. CDR1 and CDR2, per the germline V gene (reference sequence), are LNHDA and SQIVND. Its CDR3 holds 16 amino acids, cysteine through phenylalanine. Just the 48-base CDR3 DNA is kept, in frame starting at base 1. The trim is 4 bases for V and 0 bases for J, with a gap of 14 bases between the germline ends. The donors were healthy, HIV-negative adults with no recently reported acute infections or vaccinations. Only Caucasian adults living in Nashville, Tennessee, USA were represented among the donors. CD4+ T cells were enriched by magnetic negative selection, after which naive cells were positively selected on CD45RA and the negative fraction was taken as the memory subset. Blood was obtained by leukapheresis, after which PBMCs were separated by Ficoll-Histopaque density gradient centrifugation and cryopreserved in liquid nitrogen vapor phase. Purity and quantity of every magnetically sorted T cell population were checked by analytical flow cytometry. Genomic DNA was isolated from every sorted fraction and measured by UV absorbance on a Nanodrop 2000c.

The entry originates in a study of shared clonotypes between healthy human individuals (dated by TCRdb to 2019 to 2021). Background on the whole study: The cohort comprised two women and a few men aged 18 to 49 years. For each donor, three plates each were used for CD4 naive and CD4 memory, two plates were used for CD8 naive, and one plate was used for CD8 memory. To estimate repertoire size and how much clonotypes are shared between individuals, the study performed deep sequencing of blood TCR repertoires from roughly five healthy adults. Libraries were prepared and TCR repertoires were sequenced by different laboratories using diverse techniques, in order to increase sequencing depth and limit assay-specific biases. Between about 0.8 and 9.5 billion PBMCs per donor were obtained by leukapheresis. Summary of the overall study and its limitations: Compared with non-shared clonotypes, clonotypes shared by all four sorted-subset donors had higher generation probabilities. When several donors were compared, the shared fraction of clonotypes was about 5.5% for naive CD4, 3.5% for naive CD8, about 2.4% for memory CD4, and under 0.5% for memory CD8. Incomplete sequencing was indicated by rarefaction of sorted-subset datasets, despite the large sequencing depth. Because the study included only a small number of donors, the genetic and exposure-history diversity represented was limited. Larger estimated clonotype richness was generally found for naive subsets than for memory subsets. Only blood was sampled, and tissue TCR repertoires likely differ from those in blood. Based on pairwise subsampling, the degree of clonotype sharing among donors was expected to be affected by sequencing depth.

Using the deep immunoSEQ assay, multiplex PCR amplified TCR CDR3 regions from genomic DNA. Extracted genomic DNA from each cell subset was spread evenly across all wells of several immunoSEQ 96-well plates, with each plate serving as a replicate. For sorted subsets, approximately 200 ng of genomic DNA, equivalent to 30,000 or so T cell genomes, went into each replicate PCR. Purified libraries were measured with a Qubit 3.0 fluorometer, size-checked on a Bioanalyzer 2100, and measured again with the KAPA Library Quantification kit. Every immunoSEQ 96-well plate was sequenced on a separate single-read 150-cycle Illumina NextSeq 550 flow cell. Per the original workflow: Because the immunoSEQ output held only junctional sequences and lacked quality scores, the filtering could not match the filtering applied to full-length reads. To assign V/J genes and CDR3, sequences were annotated using PyIR, a Python wrapper for IgBLAST v1.9, with IMGT germline references. Reads were filtered out if the reads had weak V/J assignments (E-value above 1e-6), no CDR3, stop codons, out-of-frame junctions, or ambiguous translated residues. V3J clonotypes were defined by identical inferred V gene, J gene, and CDR3 amino acid sequence. Percentage overlap between repertoires was calculated by dividing the number of shared unique clonotypes by the size of the smaller repertoire. Three approaches were used to assess repertoire richness: RTK rarefaction, the Chao1 estimator, and Recon v2.1 estimates of unobserved clonotypes. For all TCRbeta clonotypes obtained by the gDNA method from a handful of donors, generation probabilities were computed with OLGA. Entries here come from immuneACCESS through TCRdb and include only in-frame sequences with V and J called. Some clones fail to appear in such tables; in the studies checked, an unresolved V gene covers under half of the shortfall, and the cause of the remainder is unknown. That table gives V, J and clone size, and the DNA gave D and trimming. This sample comprises 1,400,000 or so clones, around 98.5% of them detected only once. The top ten clones comprise about 0.35% of the sample.

Here the chain combines TRBV19 and TRBJ2-3; the D gene is perhaps TRBD2, from 5 matching bases. The sequenced material came from naive CD4+ T cells sorted from blood. The intended sense of this specimen's cell subset or site label: CD45RA+ positively selected. This clonotype was sampled from a man aged 25 to 45 in good health. The sequenced DNA is TGTGCCAGTAGTACGCTAAGCGGCCTGAGCACAGATACGCAGTATTTT. Translated, this is CASSTLSGLSTDTQYF.